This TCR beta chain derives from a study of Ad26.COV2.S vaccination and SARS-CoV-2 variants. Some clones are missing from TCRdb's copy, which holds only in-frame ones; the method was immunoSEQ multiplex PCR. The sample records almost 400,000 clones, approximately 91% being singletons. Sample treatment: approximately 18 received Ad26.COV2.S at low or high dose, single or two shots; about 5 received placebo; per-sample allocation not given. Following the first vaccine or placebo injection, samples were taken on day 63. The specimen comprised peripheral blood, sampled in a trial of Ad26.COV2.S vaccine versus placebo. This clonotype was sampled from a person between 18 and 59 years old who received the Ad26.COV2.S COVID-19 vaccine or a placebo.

In DNA form, the CDR3 reads TGCGCCAGCAGCCATGGGTGGGGGGTTGGAAACACCATATATTTT. It is translated as CASSHGWGVGNTIYF. This chain uses TRBV4-1 with TRBJ1-3; tentative D call: TRBD1 (5 bases). Trimming cost V 3 bases and J 3 bases, with 12 bases left between them. This CDR3 has 15 amino acids. Germline CDR1 and CDR2: MGHRA and YSYEKL.